This is a list of T cell receptor beta chains from one sample in a study of blood T cell repertoires in COVID-19. Only in-frame clones appear in the TCRdb table, and some are missing; sequencing was by immunoSEQ multiplex PCR. The sample holds almost 55,000 clones, over 75% seen once. Material for sequencing was peripheral blood. The source of these receptors is a human donor in a cohort sampled during active COVID-19. Each CDR3 is given with its conserved first and last residue. The D gene is left open where the match is weak. For some rows the clone size is stated as once, few or many, or as a class when expanded; others skip it.

j_call v_call d_call clone_size cdr3_nt cdr3_aa
TRBJ1-1 TRBV5-3 - - TGTGCCAGAAGCCCCATTCCCCGGGACAAGAACACTGAAGCTTTCTTT CARSPIPRDKNTEAFF
TRBJ2-3 TRBV29-1 TRBD2 - TGCAGCGTTTCGGGACTAGCGGGGGACACAGATACGCAGTATTTT CSVSGLAGDTDTQYF
TRBJ1-2 TRBV27 - - TGTGCCAGCAGTTGGAGGGGGGGGCGAACTAACTATGGCTACACCTTC CASSWRGGRTNYGYTF
TRBJ1-1 TRBV5-6 - - TGTGCCAGCAGCTCTTCGTTAGCGGGAGTTTCCACTGAAGCTTTCTTT CASSSSLAGVSTEAFF
TRBJ2-1 TRBV11-3 TRBD2 - TGTGCCAGCAGCCGTGACGGGACTAGCGGATCTGAGCAGTTCTTC CASSRDGTSGSEQFF
TRBJ1-2 TRBV5-1 TRBD1 - TGCGCCAGCAGCGTGGAGGACAGGGCATATGGCTACACCTTC CASSVEDRAYGYTF
TRBJ1-4 TRBV2 - - TGTGCCAATCAGGGGCGGGCTAATGAAAAACTGTTTTTT CANQGRANEKLFF
TRBJ2-3 TRBV5-1 - - TGCGCCAGCAGCTTGGCCGGGGTAATAGCCACAGATACGCAGTATTTT CASSLAGVIATDTQYF
TRBJ1-2 TRBV29-1 TRBD1 - TGCAGCGTCCTAGAACAGGGGGGTGGAACTGGCTACACCTTC CSVLEQGGGTGYTF
TRBJ2-7 TRBV28 TRBD2 - TGTGCCAGCAGTTTAATTCCGGCGGGAGCCTACGAGCAGTACTTC CASSLIPAGAYEQYF
TRBJ1-3 TRBV5-1 TRBD1 few TGCGCCAGCAGACCTTCGGACAGGATAGCCGGAAACACCATATATTTT CASRPSDRIAGNTIYF